Included here is one T cell receptor beta chain sequence, with context. CDR3 size: 15 residues. Per germline, CDR1 SGHRS and CDR2 YFSETQ. V gave up 7 bases and J gave up 6 bases; unmatched junction bases: 10. Assaying covered approximately 10^5 TCR templates per sample. Sequenced by immunoSEQ multiplex PCR; TCRdb stores in-frame clones only, minus some. Here the sample spans 90,000 to 150,000 clones, around 95% being singletons. The data belong to a study of siplizumab effects on memory and regulatory T cells. Source material: non-Treg CD4+ T cells sorted from blood. The rearrangement uses TRBV5-1 and TRBJ1-6; 7 nucleotides match TRBD1. The receptor was derived from a human donor in good health. The CDR3, as DNA: TGCGCCAGCGGCCCGGGACAGAATATTAATTCACCCCTCCACTTT. This gives the protein CASGPGQNINSPLHF.